The rows below give T cell receptor beta chains drawn from one sample of a study of cytotoxic CD8 clonotypes in ibrutinib-treated CLL. TCRdb's copy holds only in-frame clones and misses some; the assay was immunoSEQ multiplex PCR. The sample shows over 150,000 clones, approximately 68% of them seen only once. Sequenced here: PBMCs, sampled after 24 months of ibrutinib treatment. These receptors originate from a human donor with chronic lymphocytic leukemia. The CDR3 runs from the conserved cysteine through the conserved F or W. The D gene is left open where the match is weak. Clone size is given for some rows only: seen once, a few or many times, or a class if the clone is expanded.

NA	NA	TRBV5-1	TRBJ1-5	TGCGCCAGCAGCTTGTTAGGTCCAGGGGACAATCAGCCCCAGCATTTT	CASSLLGPGDNQPQHF
NA	NA	TRBV11-2	TRBJ2-7	TGTGCCAGCAGCTTATGGGAGACGGCTTACGAGCAGTACTTC	CASSLWETAYEQYF
NA	NA	TRBV11-2	TRBJ1-2	TGTGCCAGCAGCTTAGTTGTTCCTCGAAAGGGGGGAAACTATGGCTACACCTTC	CASSLVVPRKGGNYGYTF
NA	NA	TRBV2	TRBJ1-1	TGTGCCAGCAGACAGAACATGAACACTGAAGCTTTCTTT	CASRQNMNTEAFF
NA	NA	TRBV5-1	TRBJ1-1	TGCGCCAGCAGCTTGGTTGGGGGGTACACTGAAGCTTTCTTT	CASSLVGGYTEAFF
TRBD1	NA	TRBV5-5	TRBJ1-2	TGTGCCAGCAGCATAGGACAGGGGGAAGTCTATGGCTACACCTTC	CASSIGQGEVYGYTF
NA	NA	TRBV7-2	TRBJ1-2	TGTGCCAGCAGCCGCGACCTTAACTATGGCTACACCTTC	CASSRDLNYGYTF
NA	NA	TRBV9	TRBJ2-2	TGTGCCAGCAGCGTAGGAGTTAGCGGAAACACCGGGGAGCTGTTTTTT	CASSVGVSGNTGELFF
NA	NA	TRBV19	TRBJ1-1	TGTGCCAGTAGTGTCTCACAGGGCATGAACACTGAAGCTTTCTTT	CASSVSQGMNTEAFF
NA	NA	TRBV28	TRBJ2-7	TGTGCCAGCAGTCTTGAAGACAGTTTCGGGGCTGCCGAGCAGTACTTC	CASSLEDSFGAAEQYF
NA	few	TRBV28	TRBJ2-7	TGTGCCAGCAGACAGACTGGGTCCTACGAGCAGTACTTC	CASRQTGSYEQYF
NA	NA	TRBV29-1	TRBJ2-3	TGCAGCTCCCGTGCCCTTCATACGCAGTATTTT	CSSRALHTQYF
NA	NA	TRBV6-5	TRBJ1-1	TGTGCCAGCAGCAGCCCCTGGGGGACTGAAGCTTTCTTT	CASSSPWGTEAFF
TRBD1	NA	TRBV19	TRBJ1-5	TGTGCCAGTAGTACGGGACAGTTTAGCAATCAGCCCCAGCATTTT	CASSTGQFSNQPQHF
TRBD1	NA	TRBV7-9	TRBJ2-5	TGTGCCAGCAGCGGAAGGGGACAGACCCAGGAGACCCAGTACTTC	CASSGRGQTQETQYF
NA	once	TRBV10-1	TRBJ2-5	TGCGCCAGCAGTGAGTTGGGGCCGCGAGAGACCCAGTACTTC	CASSELGPRETQYF
TRBD2	NA	TRBV9	TRBJ2-1	TGTGCCAGCAGCGTAGCTAGCGGAGAATACAATGAGCAGTTCTTC	CASSVASGEYNEQFF